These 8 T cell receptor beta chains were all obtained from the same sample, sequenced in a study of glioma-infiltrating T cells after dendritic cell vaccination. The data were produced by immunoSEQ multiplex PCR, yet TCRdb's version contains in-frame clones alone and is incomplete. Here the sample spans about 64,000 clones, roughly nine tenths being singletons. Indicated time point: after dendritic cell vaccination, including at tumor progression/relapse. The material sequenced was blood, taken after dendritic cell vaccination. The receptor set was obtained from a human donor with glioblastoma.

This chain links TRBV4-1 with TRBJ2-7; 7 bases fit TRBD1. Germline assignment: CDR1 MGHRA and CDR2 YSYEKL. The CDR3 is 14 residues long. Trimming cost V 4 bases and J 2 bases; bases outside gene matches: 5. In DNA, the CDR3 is TGCGCCAGCAGCCCCGGGGACAGTCCCTACGAGCAGTACTTC. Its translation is CASSPGDSPYEQYF.

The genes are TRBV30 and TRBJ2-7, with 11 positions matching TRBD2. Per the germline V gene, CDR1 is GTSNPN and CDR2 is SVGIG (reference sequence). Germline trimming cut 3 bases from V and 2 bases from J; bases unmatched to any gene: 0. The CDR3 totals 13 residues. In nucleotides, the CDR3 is TGTGCCTGGAGGACTAGCGGGACCTACGAGCAGTACTTC. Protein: CAWRTSGTYEQYF.

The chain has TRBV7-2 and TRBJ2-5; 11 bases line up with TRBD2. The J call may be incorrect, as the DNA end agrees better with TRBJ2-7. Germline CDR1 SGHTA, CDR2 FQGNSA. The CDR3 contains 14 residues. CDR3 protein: CASSSLAGGYEQYF. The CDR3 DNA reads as TGTGCCAGCAGCTCGCTAGCGGGGGGATACGAGCAGTACTTC.

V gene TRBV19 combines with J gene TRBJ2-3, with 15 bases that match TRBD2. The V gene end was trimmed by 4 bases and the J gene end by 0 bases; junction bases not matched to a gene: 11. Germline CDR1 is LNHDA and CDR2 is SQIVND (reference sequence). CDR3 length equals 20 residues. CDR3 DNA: TGTGCCAGTAGTAGCCCGGGACTAGCGGGGGGCCACACTAGCACAGATACGCAGTATTTT. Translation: CASSSPGLAGGHTSTDTQYF.

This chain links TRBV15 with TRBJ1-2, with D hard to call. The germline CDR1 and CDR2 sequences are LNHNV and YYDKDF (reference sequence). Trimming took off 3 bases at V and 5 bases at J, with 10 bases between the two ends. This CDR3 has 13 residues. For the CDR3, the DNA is TGTGCCACCAGCAGCCGCCCGACTTATGGCTACACCTTC. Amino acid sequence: CATSSRPTYGYTF.

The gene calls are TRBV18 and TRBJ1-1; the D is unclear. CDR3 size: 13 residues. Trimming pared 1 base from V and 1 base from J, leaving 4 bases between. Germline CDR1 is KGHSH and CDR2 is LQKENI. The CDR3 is CASSPRRNTEAFF. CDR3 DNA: TGTGCCAGCTCACCACGGAGGAACACTGAAGCTTTCTTT.

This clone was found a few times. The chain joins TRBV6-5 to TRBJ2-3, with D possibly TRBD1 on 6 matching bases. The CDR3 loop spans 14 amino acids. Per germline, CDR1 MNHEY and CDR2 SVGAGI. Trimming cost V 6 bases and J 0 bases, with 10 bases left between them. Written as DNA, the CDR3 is TGTGCCAGCAGGGACAGCAAGAGCACAGATACGCAGTATTTT. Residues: CASRDSKSTDTQYF.

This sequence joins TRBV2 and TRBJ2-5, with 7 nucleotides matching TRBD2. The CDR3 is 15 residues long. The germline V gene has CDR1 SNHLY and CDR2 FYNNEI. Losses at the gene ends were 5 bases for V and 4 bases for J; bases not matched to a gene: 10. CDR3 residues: CASSPSGVQSETQYF. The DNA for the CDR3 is TGTGCCAGCAGTCCCAGCGGGGTTCAATCAGAGACCCAGTACTTC.